The present TCR beta chain was sequenced within a study of PD-1 blockade in classical Hodgkin lymphoma. The study's findings and limits: Among the patients, those starting nivolumab under 1 year after ASCT were excluded. CD4+ TCR diversity, unlike CD8+, rose significantly by C4D1. Newly diagnosed patients and complete responders had comparable diversity at baseline.

Autologous stem cell transplantation was followed by relapse in every patient, and brentuximab vedotin exposure varied. Best response was recorded as complete response, partial response or progressive disease. As concerns this clone: Its antigen is unknown.

The method was immunoSEQ multiplex PCR; TCRdb's version includes in-frame clones alone and lacks a portion of them. The sample shows 45,000 to 50,000 clones, over 70% of them seen only once. CDR1 is SGHTA and CDR2 is FQGNSA in the germline V gene. The CDR3 totals 14 residues. Trimming stripped 3 bases from V and 1 base from J, with 7 bases between. V and J are TRBV7-2 and TRBJ1-3; no clear D gene. The TCR comes from a human donor with classical Hodgkin lymphoma. This material consisted of peripheral blood mononuclear cells (PBMCs), taken before the second cycle of nivolumab. As DNA, the CDR3 is TGTGCCAGCAGCTTCAGCATGTCTGGAAACACCATATATTTT. Its translation: CASSFSMSGNTIYF.